These 29 T cell receptor beta chains were all obtained from the same sample, sequenced in a study of T cells in Graves' hyperthyroidism and ophthalmopathy. TCR beta CDR3 regions were amplified from RNA. TCR CDR3 underwent first-round RT-PCR with the HTBI primer set. TCRdb reprocessed the multiplex PCR reads via MiXCR and lists one record per CDR3 protein. This table has approximately 640,000 distinct CDR3 sequences, around 15% appearing once. The sequenced material came from blood. The receptors come from a woman aged 30 to 39 with Graves' hyperthyroidism.

The sample holds a few counts of this clonotype. V is TRBV2 and J is TRBJ2-4; 10 nucleotides match TRBD1. V trimming: 9 bases; J trimming: 5 bases; junction bases outside the gene matches: 22. Per germline, CDR1 SNHLY and CDR2 FYNNEI. CDR3 length: 19 residues. The CDR3 region is CASCPRTGGSFLRENIQYF. In DNA, the CDR3 is TGTGCCAGTTGCCCCCGGACAGGGGGTAGTTTTTTGCGAGAAAACATTCAGTACTTC.

This clonotype showed up just a few times. The V call is TRBV19, the J call TRBJ1-2; weak D call: TRBD1 (5 bases). Germline lookup yields CDR1 LNHDA and CDR2 SQIVND (reference sequence). The V end lost 6 bases, the J end lost 6 bases, and 17 bases lay between the germline ends. CDR3 length equals 14 residues. CDR3 loop: CASRPTEKVNGYTF. CDR3 in DNA: TGTGCCAGTAGACCGACAGAGAAAGTAAATGGCTACACCTTC.

This clonotype has ten or more counts. This chain uses TRBV12-5 with TRBJ1-1; 7 nucleotides line up with TRBD1. Germline V gene lookup returns CDR1 LGHNT and CDR2 FRNRAP. V dropped 3 bases and J dropped 0; count of bases not matched to a gene: 10. CDR3 length equals 17 residues. In DNA form, the CDR3 reads TGTGCTAGTGGTTTCCTAACCGGGACAGTGATGAACACTGAAGCTTTCTTT. Amino acid sequence: CASGFLTGTVMNTEAFF.

The V and J genes are TRBV15 and TRBJ2-7; D is perhaps TRBD1 or TRBD2 (6 bases each). V shed 1 base and J shed 3 bases, with 13 bases lying between them. The CDR3 runs to 15 residues. In germline, CDR1 is LNHNV, CDR2 YYDKDF (reference sequence). Here the CDR3 reads CATSRVAAGVYEQYF. In DNA form, the CDR3 reads TGTGCCACCAGCAGAGTAGCGGCAGGGGTCTACGAGCAGTACTTC.

This rearrangement joins TRBV5-1 to TRBJ2-5; D is unclear. Germline CDR1 is SGHRS and CDR2 is YFSETQ. Trimming stripped 2 bases from V and 5 bases from J, with 7 bases between. The CDR3 is 12 residues long. As DNA, the CDR3 is TGCGCCAGCAGCTTTGGCCTTGAGACCCAGTACTTC. It translates to CASSFGLETQYF.

This chain connects TRBV20-1 to TRBJ2-2, with 8 bases matching TRBD1. This CDR3 is built from 16 residues. The V segment lost 1 base and the J segment 8 bases; nucleotides outside the gene matches: 12. Germline CDR1 DFQATT, CDR2 SNEGSKA (reference sequence). CDR3 sequence (DNA): TGCAGTGCTAGAGTGTTTGACAGGGGAGGAAATGGGGAGCTGTTTTTT. Translated, it gives CSARVFDRGGNGELFF.

There are many counts of this clonotype. The CDR3 bases are TGTGCCACCAGCAGCCATGTTGGGAGCTCGAACACTGAAGCTTTCTTT. This codes for CATSSHVGSSNTEAFF. The chain combines TRBV15 with TRBJ1-1; D uncertain. The CDR3 is 16 residues long. The germline V and J ends were trimmed by 3 bases and 1 base, with 15 bases remaining between them. Germline CDR1 LNHNV, CDR2 YYDKDF (reference sequence).

The genes are TRBV28 and TRBJ2-7; the match to TRBD1 covers 9 bases. V dropped 7 bases and J dropped 2; count of bases not matched to a gene: 12. The germline CDR1 and CDR2 sequences are MDHEN and SYDVKM. The CDR3 spans 16 residues. CDR3 in DNA: TGTGCCAGCATGAATGACCCGGGACAGGGACCCTACGAGCAGTACTTC. Its protein is CASMNDPGQGPYEQYF.

The chain couples TRBV29-1 to TRBJ2-1, with D perhaps matching TRBD1 (6 bases). The V end was cut by 3 bases, the J end by 8 bases, with 14 bases between. CDR1 and CDR2 from the germline V gene are SQVTM and ANQGSEA. The CDR3 has 13 residues. The DNA of the CDR3 is TGCAGCGTTGACGGATACAGGGTGGATGAGCAGTTCTTC. It is translated as CSVDGYRVDEQFF.

The chain recombines TRBV5-6 with TRBJ2-3, with TRBD1 matching 7 bases. The V gene's germline CDR1 is SGHDT and CDR2 YYEEEE. CDR3 size: 16 residues. Losses at the gene ends were 5 bases for V and 2 bases for J; bases not matched to a gene: 11. The CDR3 protein is CASSTSKTGYTDTQYF. DNA for the CDR3: TGTGCCAGCAGTACCTCGAAGACAGGGTACACAGATACGCAGTATTTT. The entire variable domain, with the rest obtained from reference TRBV5-6 and TRBJ2-3, is as follows: DAGVTQSPTHLIKTRGQQVTLRCSPKSGHDTVSWYQQALGQGPQFIFQYYEEEERQRGNFPDRFSGHQFPNYSSELNVNALLLGDSALYLCASSTSKTGYTDTQYFGPGTRLTVL.

The V call is TRBV4-1, the J call TRBJ1-5; D not resolved. CDR1 is MGHRA, CDR2 YSYEKL, per germline. The CDR3 extends over 15 amino acids. Trimming cost V 0 bases and J 0 bases, with 6 bases left between them. The DNA for the CDR3 is TGCGCCAGCAGCCAAGATCGGATTAGCAATCAGCCCCAGCATTTT. Translating it yields CASSQDRISNQPQHF.

V and J are TRBV6-6 and TRBJ2-2; 8 bases fit TRBD1. The V gene's germline CDR1 is MNHNY and CDR2 SVGAGI (reference sequence). V gave up 0 bases and J gave up 0 bases; unmatched junction bases: 3. The CDR3 spans 17 residues. CDR3 in DNA: TGTGCCAGCAGTTACTCGACAGGGGTTTCGAACACCGGGGAGCTGTTTTTT. Its translation: CASSYSTGVSNTGELFF.

This clonotype has just a few counts. The genes are TRBV19 and TRBJ1-1, with D perhaps matching TRBD1 (6 bases). With 1 base removed from V and 5 bases from J, the gap between germline ends came to 11 bases. This CDR3 has 14 amino acids. Germline values: CDR1 LNHDA, CDR2 SQIVND (reference sequence). CDR3 in DNA: TGTGCCAGTAGTATAGCCAGGGGAGGGACTGAAGCTTTCTTT. It specifies CASSIARGGTEAFF.

J is TRBJ1-4 and V is TRBV7-9; 7 bases align to TRBD1. The CDR3 extends over 14 amino acids. V was pared by 1 base and J by 4 bases, with 0 bases of the junction left unmatched. Per germline, CDR1 SEHNR and CDR2 FQNEAQ (reference sequence). CDR3 coding DNA: TGTGCCAGCAGCTTAGGGGACAGTAATGAAAAACTGTTTTTT. It codes for CASSLGDSNEKLFF.

This clonotype occurred a few times. The CDR3 here is CASSPHGSPEDGYTF. For the CDR3, the DNA is TGTGCCAGCAGCCCCCACGGCTCTCCGGAGGACGGCTACACCTTC. The V call is TRBV7-6, the J call TRBJ1-2, with D hard to call. V lost 5 bases to trimming and J lost 8 bases, with 21 bases between them. The germline V gene has CDR1 SGHVS and CDR2 FNYEAQ. CDR3 length equals 15 residues.

The chain carries TRBV28 and TRBJ2-7, with 7 bases fitting TRBD1. With V trimmed by 6 bases and J by 0 bases, 8 bases remained unmatched. This CDR3 comprises 15 residues. Germline V gene data show CDR1 as MDHEN and CDR2 as SYDVKM. CDR3 residues: CASSARGPRSYEQYF. Here the CDR3 DNA reads TGTGCCAGCAGCGCAAGGGGGCCCCGCTCCTACGAGCAGTACTTC.

The V and J genes are TRBV18 and TRBJ1-4; D is unresolved. Germline-derived CDR1 and CDR2 are KGHSH and LQKENI. V was clipped by 3 bases and J by 5 bases, with 7 bases between them. This CDR3 region has 13 residues. CDR3 in DNA: TGTGCCAGCTCACCGTCCGGAAATGAAAAACTGTTTTTT. Translation: CASSPSGNEKLFF.

The chain combines TRBV28 with TRBJ2-7; D is possibly TRBD1 (5 bases). This CDR3 has 15 residues. Germline V CDR1 and CDR2: MDHEN, SYDVKM. V was shortened by 7 bases and J by 0 bases, with 16 bases between the two germline ends. CDR3: CASTPTGYFSYEQYF. Written as DNA, the CDR3 is TGTGCCAGCACCCCAACAGGCTACTTCTCCTACGAGCAGTACTTC.

This clonotype was counted ten times or more. CDR3 in DNA: TGTGCCAGCAGTGGAGAATGGGACGGGAACACTGAAGCTTTCTTT. It encodes CASSGEWDGNTEAFF. The chain links TRBV6-1 to TRBJ1-1, with D perhaps matching TRBD1 (5 bases). This CDR3 comprises 15 residues. Per germline, CDR1 MNHNS and CDR2 SASEGT. Between the trimmed V and J ends, which lost 4 bases and 1 base, there was a span of 13 bases.

There are many counts of this clonotype. This chain links TRBV28 with TRBJ1-1; D call uncertain. Trimming cost V 3 bases and J 4 bases, with 9 bases left between them. Germline V gene data show CDR1 as MDHEN and CDR2 as SYDVKM. There are 13 residues in the CDR3. In nucleotides, the CDR3 is TGTGCCAGCAGTTTGGATTGGAGCACTGAAGCTTTCTTT. Translation gives CASSLDWSTEAFF.

This clonotype was detected a few times. CDR3 sequence (DNA): TGTGCCAGCAGCGCGGTCGCTAACTATGGCTACACCTTC. Translated: CASSAVANYGYTF. The chain couples TRBV11-2 to TRBJ1-2; D not resolved. Trimming shortened V by 5 bases and J by 0 bases, and 7 bases separated the two germline ends. From germline, CDR1 is SGHAT and CDR2 FQNNGV. This CDR3 spans 13 amino acids. Full variable domain (missing parts from reference TRBV11-2 and TRBJ1-2): EAGVAQSPRYKIIEKRQSVAFWCNPISGHATLYWYQQILGQGPKLLIQFQNNGVVDDSQLPKDRFSAERLKGVDSTLKIQPAKLEDSAVYLCASSAVANYGYTFGSGTRLTVV.

Ten or more counts support this clonotype. The chain links TRBV11-3 to TRBJ1-1, with a weak D call TRBD1 (5 bases). This CDR3 contains 15 residues. CDR1 SGHNT and CDR2 YENEEA come from the germline V gene. V lost 4 bases, J lost 5 bases, and 17 bases lay in between. CDR3 nucleotide sequence: TGTGCCAGCAGCTGGACGGGGCAATCGAGTACTGAAGCTTTCTTT. As protein: CASSWTGQSSTEAFF. Supplemented by reference TRBV11-3 and TRBJ1-1, the full variable domain reads EAGVVQSPRYKIIEKKQPVAFWCNPISGHNTLYWYLQNLGQGPELLIRYENEEAVDDSQLPKDRFSAERLKGVDSTLKIQPAELGDSAVYLCASSWTGQSSTEAFFGQGTRLTVV.

This chain links TRBV10-3 with TRBJ1-4, with D maybe TRBD1 (5 bases). Trimming took off 0 bases at V and 1 base at J, with 6 bases between the two ends. Germline-derived CDR1 and CDR2 are ENHRY and SYGVKD. This CDR3 has 15 amino acids. The CDR3, as DNA: TGTGCCATCAGTGAGTCGAGGGGAACTAATGAAAAACTGTTTTTT. Translated, it gives CAISESRGTNEKLFF.

The chain employs TRBV3-1 and TRBJ2-2; D might be TRBD1 or TRBD2, each matching 5 bases. Germline V gene sequence: CDR1 LGHDT, CDR2 YNNKEL (reference sequence). This CDR3 comprises 13 residues. Trimming cost V 1 base and J 8 bases, with 8 bases left between them. CDR3 DNA: TGTGCCAGCAGCCAAGCGAGGGGTGGGGAGCTGTTTTTT. Amino acids: CASSQARGGELFF.

The rearrangement joins TRBV19 to TRBJ2-1; TRBD1 aligns across 8 bases. The CDR3 loop spans 15 amino acids. V shed 5 bases, J shed 3 bases, and the junction held 6 bases outside the gene matches. Per the germline V gene, CDR1 is LNHDA and CDR2 is SQIVND (reference sequence). CDR3 loop: CASSLSGGGYNEQFF. The CDR3 nucleotides read TGTGCCAGTAGTCTATCAGGGGGCGGCTACAATGAGCAGTTCTTC.

In this sample, this clonotype turned up many times. The chain joins TRBV7-9 to TRBJ2-1, with TRBD2 matching over 13 bases. This CDR3 is 17 amino acids long. The V segment lost 7 bases and the J segment 6 bases; nucleotides outside the gene matches: 12. In germline, CDR1 is SEHNR, CDR2 FQNEAQ (reference sequence). The CDR3 region has the DNA TGTGCCAGCACCTTTGGAGCGGGACTAGCGGGACCCAATGAGCAGTTCTTC. Translated, it gives CASTFGAGLAGPNEQFF.

This clonotype occurred many times. This chain joins TRBV7-8 and TRBJ1-5; TRBD1 matches 7 bases. J gave up 2 bases and V 3 bases, and 1 base lay outside the gene matches. Germline assignment: CDR1 SGHVS and CDR2 FQNEAQ. There are 14 residues in the CDR3. CDR3 DNA sequence: TGTGCCAGCAGCTTCGACAGGGGCAATCAGCCCCAGCATTTT. It specifies CASSFDRGNQPQHF. Variable domain in full (rest from reference TRBV7-8 and TRBJ1-5): GAGVSQSPRYKVAKRGQDVALRCDPISGHVSLFWYQQALGQGPEFLTYFQNEAQLDKSGLPSDRFFAERPEGSVSTLKIQRTQQEDSAVYLCASSFDRGNQPQHFGDGTRLSIL.

This clonotype was observed at least ten times. The rearrangement uses TRBV6-2 or TRBV6-3 and TRBJ2-7, with TRBD2 matching 11 bases. With V trimmed by 0 bases and J by 6 bases, 4 bases remained unmatched. Germline values: CDR1 MNHEY, CDR2 SVGEGT. The CDR3 runs to 15 residues. As DNA, the CDR3 is TGTGCCAGCAGTTACTCGACTAGCGGGATGCGCGAGCAGTACTTC. Residues: CASSYSTSGMREQYF.

Only a few counts were recorded for this clonotype. The chain has TRBV20-1 and TRBJ2-7, with unresolved D. Germline V gene data show CDR1 as DFQATT and CDR2 as SNEGSKA (reference sequence). The CDR3 runs 15 residues. The V gene lost 2 bases and the J gene lost 3 bases, with 17 bases spanning the gap. This CDR3 is CSARSKDTVYYEQYF. Written as DNA, the CDR3 is TGCAGTGCTAGATCGAAAGATACCGTTTACTACGAGCAGTACTTC.